The rows below give T cell receptor beta chains drawn from one sample of a study of T cells in localized non-small cell lung cancer. TCRdb keeps only in-frame clones here, not all; method: immunoSEQ multiplex PCR. The data contain several thousand clones, around 87% of them seen just once; the ten biggest clones take up approximately 30%. Sequences were derived from peripheral blood, sampled before any cancer treatment. The receptors come from a male donor aged 60 or over with stage III lung adenocarcinoma. The CDR3 runs from the conserved cysteine through the conserved F or W. The D gene is left open where the match is weak.

len,d_gene,v_gene,j_gene,CDR3aa
15,TRBD1,TRBV28,TRBJ1-5,CASSSGQGYYQPQHF
15,.,TRBV4-2,TRBJ2-2,CASSQEKRNTGELFF
13,TRBD2,TRBV10-3,TRBJ2-7,CAISPAGVGEQYF
13,TRBD1,TRBV7-2,TRBJ2-1,CASSYRGRNEQFF
14,TRBD1,TRBV13,TRBJ1-2,CASSLGAGGGGYTF
15,.,TRBV15,TRBJ1-2,CATSRVAGRSEGYTF
13,.,TRBV27,TRBJ1-2,CASSFEGNYGYTF
13,.,TRBV7-9,TRBJ2-5,CASSLEGLETQYF
14,.,TRBV29-1,TRBJ2-3,CSVDPRRGTDTQYF
15,.,TRBV4-1,TRBJ2-2,CASSLRDLLTGELFF
16,TRBD1,TRBV27,TRBJ2-5,CASSLGQGELQETQYF
16,TRBD2,TRBV4-3,TRBJ2-2,CASSLGLAGADGELFF
16,TRBD2,TRBV7-9,TRBJ2-3,CASSLTTAGARDTQYF
18,TRBD2,TRBV27,TRBJ2-2,CASSSRARLAGDTGELFF
13,.,TRBV6-5,TRBJ2-5,CASRIHGGETQYF
14,TRBD2,TRBV6-6,TRBJ2-7,CASSYSLAVYEQYF
13,.,TRBV7-9,TRBJ2-1,CATDVDSYNEQFF
15,.,TRBV14,TRBJ2-7,CASSYLGFDSHEQYF
14,.,TRBV5-1,TRBJ1-1,CASSLGFRTDEAFF
20,TRBD2,TRBV7-8,TRBJ2-1,CASSLPSWRGGQRTYNEQFF
13,.,TRBV9,TRBJ1-1,CASSVALNTEAFF
14,.,TRBV7-9,TRBJ1-6,CASSALQGRASLHF
13,.,TRBV15,TRBJ2-5,CATSLIGGETQYF
14,.,TRBV4-1,TRBJ1-1,CASSQEGAMTEAFF
15,TRBD1,TRBV7-2,TRBJ1-1,CASSLDRGLNTEAFF
13,TRBD1,TRBV27,TRBJ1-2,CASSSRTGSGYTF
12,.,TRBV5-4,TRBJ2-7,CASSPNDYEQYF
17,.,TRBV2,TRBJ2-5,CASSSPERALLQETQYF
13,.,TRBV5-1,TRBJ2-3,CASSYPGSDTQYF